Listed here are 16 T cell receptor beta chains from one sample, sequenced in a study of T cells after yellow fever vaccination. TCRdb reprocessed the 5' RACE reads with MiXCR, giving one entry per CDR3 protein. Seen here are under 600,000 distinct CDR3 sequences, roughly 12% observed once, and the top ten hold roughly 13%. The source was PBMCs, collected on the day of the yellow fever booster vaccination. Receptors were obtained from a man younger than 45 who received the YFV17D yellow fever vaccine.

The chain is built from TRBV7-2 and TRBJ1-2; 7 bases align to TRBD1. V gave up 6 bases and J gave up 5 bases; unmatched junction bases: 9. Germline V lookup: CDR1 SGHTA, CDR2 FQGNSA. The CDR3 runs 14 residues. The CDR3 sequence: CASSSGTVLYGYTF. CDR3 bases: TGTGCCAGCAGTTCCGGGACAGTGCTATATGGCTACACCTTC.

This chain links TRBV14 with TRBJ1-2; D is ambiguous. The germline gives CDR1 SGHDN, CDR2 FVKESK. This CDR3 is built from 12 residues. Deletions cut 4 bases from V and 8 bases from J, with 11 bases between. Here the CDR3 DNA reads TGTGCCAGCAGCCCGCAGACATACGGCTACACCTTC. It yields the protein CASSPQTYGYTF.

This chain's CDR3 is CASSGRGAAQETQYF. CDR3 nucleotides: TGCGCCAGCAGCGGTCGGGGGGCCGCTCAAGAGACCCAGTACTTC. The rearrangement links TRBV5-1 to TRBJ2-5; perhaps TRBD2 as D (7 bases). The CDR3 length is 15 residues. V gave up 4 bases and J gave up 2 bases, with 15 bases separating them. Germline CDR1 and CDR2: SGHRS and YFSETQ.

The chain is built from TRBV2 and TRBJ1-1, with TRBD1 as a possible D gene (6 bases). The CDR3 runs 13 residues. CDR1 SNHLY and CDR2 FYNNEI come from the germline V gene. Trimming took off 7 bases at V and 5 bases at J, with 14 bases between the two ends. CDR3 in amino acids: CASKPDRYTEAFF. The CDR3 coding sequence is TGTGCCAGCAAGCCGGACAGATATACTGAAGCTTTCTTT.

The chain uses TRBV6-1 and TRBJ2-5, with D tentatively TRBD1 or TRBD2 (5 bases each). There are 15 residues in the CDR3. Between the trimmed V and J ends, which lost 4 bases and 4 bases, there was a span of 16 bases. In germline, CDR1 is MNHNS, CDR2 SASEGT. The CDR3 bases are TGTGCCAGCAGTGTGGGGGTATGGTCCGGAGAGACCCAGTACTTC. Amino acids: CASSVGVWSGETQYF.

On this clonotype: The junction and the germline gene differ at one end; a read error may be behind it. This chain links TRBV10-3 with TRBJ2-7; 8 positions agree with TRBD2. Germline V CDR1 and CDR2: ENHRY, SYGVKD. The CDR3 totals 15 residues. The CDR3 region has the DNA TGTGCCATCAGAGAGTTCGGGAGGGAGTCTCACGAGCAGTACTTC. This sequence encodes CAIREFGRESHEQYF.

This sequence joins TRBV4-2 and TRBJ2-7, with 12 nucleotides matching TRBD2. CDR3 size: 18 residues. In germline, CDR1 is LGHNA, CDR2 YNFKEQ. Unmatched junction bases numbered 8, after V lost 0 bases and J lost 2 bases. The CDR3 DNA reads TGTGCCAGCAGCCAAGAAGAGACTAGCGGGAGCCGTCCCTACGAGCAGTACTTC. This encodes CASSQEETSGSRPYEQYF.

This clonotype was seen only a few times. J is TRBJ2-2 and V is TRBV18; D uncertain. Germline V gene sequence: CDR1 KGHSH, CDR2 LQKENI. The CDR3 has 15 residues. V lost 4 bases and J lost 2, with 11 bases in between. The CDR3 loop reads CASSLSELNTGELFF. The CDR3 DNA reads TGTGCCAGCTCACTTTCGGAACTCAACACCGGGGAGCTGTTTTTT.

The CDR3: CATSRDLNYGYTF. For the CDR3, the DNA is TGTGCCACCAGCAGGGACCTTAACTATGGCTACACCTTC. J is TRBJ1-2 and V is TRBV15, with D unresolved. Trimming stripped 3 bases from V and 1 base from J, with 6 bases between. Germline CDR1 is LNHNV and CDR2 is YYDKDF (reference sequence). The CDR3 length is 13 residues.

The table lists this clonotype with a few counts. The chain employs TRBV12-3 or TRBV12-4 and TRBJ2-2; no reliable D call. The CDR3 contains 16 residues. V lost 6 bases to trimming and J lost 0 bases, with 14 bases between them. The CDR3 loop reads CASSLPDWANTGELFF. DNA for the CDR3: TGTGCCAGCAGCCTACCCGACTGGGCGAACACCGGGGAGCTGTTTTTT.

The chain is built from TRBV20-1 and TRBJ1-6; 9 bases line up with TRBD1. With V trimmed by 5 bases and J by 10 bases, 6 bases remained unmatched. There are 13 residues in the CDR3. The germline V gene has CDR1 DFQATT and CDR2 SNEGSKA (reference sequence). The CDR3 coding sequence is TGCAGTGCTTCACAGGGGGCAGCCTCACCCCTCCACTTT. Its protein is CSASQGAASPLHF.

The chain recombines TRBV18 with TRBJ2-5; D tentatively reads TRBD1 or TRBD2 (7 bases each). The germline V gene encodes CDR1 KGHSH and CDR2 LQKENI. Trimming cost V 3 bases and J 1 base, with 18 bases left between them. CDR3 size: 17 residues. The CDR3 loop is CASSPPRGGGFQETQYF. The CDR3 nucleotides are TGTGCCAGCTCACCCCCACGGGGAGGGGGCTTCCAAGAGACCCAGTACTTC.

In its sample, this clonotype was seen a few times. The CDR3 region is CSAREAGGPDEQFF. The CDR3 DNA is TGCAGTGCTAGAGAAGCGGGAGGGCCGGATGAGCAGTTCTTC. The rearrangement uses TRBV20-1 and TRBJ2-1; 10 nucleotides agree with TRBD2. Per germline, CDR1 DFQATT and CDR2 SNEGSKA (reference sequence). The junction had 4 bases not matched to a gene; V was cut back by 0 bases and J by 8 bases. The length of the CDR3 is 14 residues.

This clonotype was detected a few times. CDR3 amino acids: CASGNPDSLAGELFF. As DNA, the CDR3 is TGTGCTAGTGGAAATCCAGACAGCCTCGCCGGGGAGCTGTTTTTT. This sequence joins TRBV12-5 and TRBJ2-2; maybe TRBD1 (5 bases). The ends were cut back, 6 bases at V and 6 bases at J, with 17 bases in the middle. Germline CDR1 LGHNT, CDR2 FRNRAP. The CDR3 has 15 residues.

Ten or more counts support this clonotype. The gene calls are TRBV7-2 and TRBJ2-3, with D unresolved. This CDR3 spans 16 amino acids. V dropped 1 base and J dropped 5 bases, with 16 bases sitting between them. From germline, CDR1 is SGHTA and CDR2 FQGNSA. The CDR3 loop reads CASSLGASRRGDTQYF. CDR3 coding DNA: TGTGCCAGCAGCTTAGGAGCATCCAGGCGTGGAGATACGCAGTATTTT.

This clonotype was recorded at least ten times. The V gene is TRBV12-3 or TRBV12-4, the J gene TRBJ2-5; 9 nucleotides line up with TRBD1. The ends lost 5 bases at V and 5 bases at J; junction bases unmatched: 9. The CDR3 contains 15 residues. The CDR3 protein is CASSIAGTGRETQYF. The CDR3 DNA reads TGTGCCAGCAGTATCGCCGGGACAGGGAGGGAGACCCAGTACTTC.